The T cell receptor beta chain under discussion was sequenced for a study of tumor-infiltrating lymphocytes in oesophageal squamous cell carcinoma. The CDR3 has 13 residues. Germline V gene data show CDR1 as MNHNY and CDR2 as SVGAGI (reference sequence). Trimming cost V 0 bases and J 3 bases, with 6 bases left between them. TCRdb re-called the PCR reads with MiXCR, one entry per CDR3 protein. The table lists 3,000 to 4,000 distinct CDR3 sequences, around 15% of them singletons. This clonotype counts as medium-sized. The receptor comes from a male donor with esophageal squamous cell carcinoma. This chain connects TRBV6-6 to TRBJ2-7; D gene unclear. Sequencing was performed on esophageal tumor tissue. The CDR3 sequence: CASSYSGSYEQYF. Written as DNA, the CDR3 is TGTGCCAGCAGTTACTCGGGCAGCTACGAGCAGTACTTC.